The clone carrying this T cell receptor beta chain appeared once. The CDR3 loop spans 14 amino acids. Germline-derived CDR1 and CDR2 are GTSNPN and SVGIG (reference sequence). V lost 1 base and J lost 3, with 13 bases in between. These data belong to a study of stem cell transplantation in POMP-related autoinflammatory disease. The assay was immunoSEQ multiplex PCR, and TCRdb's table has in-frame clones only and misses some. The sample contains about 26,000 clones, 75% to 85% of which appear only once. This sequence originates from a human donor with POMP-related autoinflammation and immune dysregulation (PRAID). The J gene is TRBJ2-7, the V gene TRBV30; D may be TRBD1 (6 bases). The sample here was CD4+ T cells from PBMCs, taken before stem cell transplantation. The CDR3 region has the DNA TGTGCCTGGAGTGAGGGGGATATTTTCTACGAGCAGTACTTC. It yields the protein CAWSEGDIFYEQYF.